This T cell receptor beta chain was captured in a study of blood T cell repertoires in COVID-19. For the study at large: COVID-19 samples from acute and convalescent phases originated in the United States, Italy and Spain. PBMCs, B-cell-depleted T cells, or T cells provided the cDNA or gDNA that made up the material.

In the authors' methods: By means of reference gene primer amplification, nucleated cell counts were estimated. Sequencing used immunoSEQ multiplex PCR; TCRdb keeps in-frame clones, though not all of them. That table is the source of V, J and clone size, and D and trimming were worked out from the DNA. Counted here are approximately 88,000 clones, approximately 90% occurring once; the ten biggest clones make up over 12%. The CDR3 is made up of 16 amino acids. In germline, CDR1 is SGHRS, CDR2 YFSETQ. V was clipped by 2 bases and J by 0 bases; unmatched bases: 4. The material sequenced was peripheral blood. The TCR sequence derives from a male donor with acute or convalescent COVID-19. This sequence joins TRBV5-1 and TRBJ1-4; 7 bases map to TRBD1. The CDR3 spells CASSLRTGPTNEKLFF. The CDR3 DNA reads TGCGCCAGCAGCTTAAGGACAGGCCCAACTAATGAAAAACTGTTTTTT.